The 28 T cell receptor beta chains below all came from one sample that was sequenced in a study of shared clonotypes between healthy human individuals (TCRdb year 2020). The library relied on the immunoSEQ multiplex PCR assay. Entries here come from immuneACCESS through TCRdb and include only in-frame sequences with V and J called. Some clones fail to appear in such tables; in the studies checked, an unresolved V gene covers under half of the shortfall, and the cause of the remainder is unknown. Here the sample has roughly 2,500,000 clones; approximately 93% occur a single time. The top ten constitute roughly 0.39% of the sample. The sample taken for sequencing was naive CD4+ T cells from PBMCs. The sample's cell subset or site, from its label and the paper: CD45RA+ positively selected. The receptors derive from a man between 18 and 35 years old in good health. Some clones in this sample may be carry-over from other donors' samples.

The chain uses TRBV7-3 and TRBJ2-2, with TRBD2 matching 10 bases. V shed 2 bases, J shed 2 bases, and the junction held 11 bases outside the gene matches. CDR1 and CDR2 from the germline V gene are SGHTA and FQGTGA. CDR3 size: 19 residues. CDR3 nucleotides: TGTGCCAGCAGCTTATGGGCTGGTACTAGCGGGGTAAACACCGGGGAGCTGTTTTTT. This codes for CASSLWAGTSGVNTGELFF.

The genes are TRBV19 and TRBJ2-7, with 8 bases aligning to TRBD1. Germline-derived CDR1 and CDR2 are LNHDA and SQIVND (reference sequence). The CDR3 is 14 residues long. Germline trimming cut 7 bases from V and 0 bases from J; bases unmatched to any gene: 5. CDR3 sequence (DNA): TGTGCCAGTAAGTATGGACAGGGCTCCTACGAGCAGTACTTC. It codes for CASKYGQGSYEQYF. Full variable domain (outside the CDR3, taken from reference TRBV19 and TRBJ2-7): DGGITQSPKYLFRKEGQNVTLSCEQNLNHDAMYWYRQDPGQGLRLIYYSQIVNDFQKGDIAEGYSVSREKKESFPLTVTSAQKNPTAFYLCASKYGQGSYEQYFGPGTRLTVT.

The V call is TRBV29-1, the J call TRBJ2-7; 7 positions match TRBD1. Germline values: CDR1 SQVTM, CDR2 ANQGSEA. CDR3 length equals 13 residues. V shed 5 bases, J shed 4 bases, and the junction held 8 bases outside the gene matches. The CDR3 nucleotides are TGCAGCGTTTTCGGGACAGAAAATTACGAGCAGTACTTC. It translates to CSVFGTENYEQYF.

The rearrangement links TRBV6-5 to TRBJ1-2, with TRBD1 matching 7 bases. Germline CDR1 is MNHEY and CDR2 is SVGAGI. With V trimmed by 6 bases and J by 4 bases, 5 bases remained unmatched. The length of the CDR3 is 13 residues. CDR3 DNA: TGTGCCAGCAGGGGACAGCGAAGCTATGGCTACACCTTC. Translation gives CASRGQRSYGYTF.

The V and J genes are TRBV28 and TRBJ2-1; D possibly corresponds to TRBD2 (6 bases). Trimming pared 8 bases from V and 3 bases from J, leaving 20 bases between. This CDR3 is 16 amino acids long. The germline CDR1 and CDR2 sequences are MDHEN and SYDVKM. The DNA for the CDR3 is TGTGCCAGCGGCGGGACTGGGCGGGGAGGCTACAATGAGCAGTTCTTC. It translates to CASGGTGRGGYNEQFF.

The chain carries TRBV28 and TRBJ2-1; 8 bases agree with TRBD1. The CDR3 totals 20 residues. The V segment lost 5 bases and the J segment 8 bases; nucleotides outside the gene matches: 26. Germline values: CDR1 MDHEN, CDR2 SYDVKM. For the CDR3, the DNA is TGTGCCAGCAGTCCGAATATAGGTGGGGTTAGGCAGGGGGCCAGGGATGAGCAGTTCTTC. Translation: CASSPNIGGVRQGARDEQFF.

This clone was recorded only once. V gene TRBV5-1 combines with J gene TRBJ2-2, with TRBD2 identical over 13 bases. V lost 3 bases to trimming and J lost 4 bases; unmatched junction nucleotides: 6. CDR3 length equals 17 residues. Germline lookup yields CDR1 SGHRS and CDR2 YFSETQ. CDR3 in amino acids: CASSWGLAGYATGELFF. As DNA, the CDR3 is TGCGCCAGCAGCTGGGGACTAGCGGGATATGCCACCGGGGAGCTGTTTTTT. The complete variable domain, with remaining parts taken from reference TRBV5-1 and TRBJ2-2, reads KAGVTQTPRYLIKTRGQQVTLSCSPISGHRSVSWYQQTPGQGLQFLFEYFSETQRNKGNFPGRFSGRQFSNSRSEMNVSTLELGDSALYLCASSWGLAGYATGELFFGEGSRLTVL.

The rearrangement links TRBV4-2 to TRBJ2-7, with 9 nucleotides matching TRBD2. Germline loops: CDR1 LGHNA, CDR2 YNFKEQ. The CDR3 is 18 amino acids. Losses at the gene ends were 0 bases for V and 2 bases for J; bases not matched to a gene: 11. CDR3 amino acids: CASSQDALAGFPAYEQYF. The CDR3, as DNA: TGTGCCAGCAGCCAAGATGCCCTAGCGGGATTCCCTGCCTACGAGCAGTACTTC.

CDR3 in amino acids: CASSGGTGDWPQHF. In nucleotides, the CDR3 is TGTGCCAGCAGTGGTGGGACAGGGGATTGGCCCCAGCATTTT. The J gene is TRBJ1-5, the V gene TRBV28; 10 bases line up with TRBD1. V shed 5 bases, J shed 9 bases, and the junction held 7 bases outside the gene matches. Germline V gene lookup returns CDR1 MDHEN and CDR2 SYDVKM. There are 14 residues in the CDR3.

In this sample, this clone turned up a few times. The same CDR3 can be traced to other DNA sequences in this sample. V gene TRBV19 combines with J gene TRBJ1-5; 7 bases fit TRBD1. This CDR3 region has 16 residues. Germline CDR1 and CDR2: LNHDA and SQIVND (reference sequence). The V and J ends lost 5 bases and 1 base, in that order; junction bases with no gene match: 8. Here the CDR3 reads CASSPRQGGSNQPQHF. CDR3 bases: TGTGCCAGTAGTCCGCGACAGGGAGGCAGCAATCAGCCCCAGCATTTT.

CDR3 region: CASSPLRGYEQYF. The CDR3 nucleotides read TGTGCCAGCAGCCCCCTGAGAGGCTACGAGCAGTACTTC. This sequence joins TRBV7-9 and TRBJ2-7; D is unresolved. V was clipped by 5 bases and J by 3 bases, with 11 bases between them. Germline CDR1 reads SEHNR; CDR2 reads FQNEAQ (reference sequence). The CDR3 spans 13 residues. The full variable domain, completed using reference TRBV7-9 and TRBJ2-7, is DTGVSQNPRHKITKRGQNVTFRCDPISEHNRLYWYRQTLGQGPEFLTYFQNEAQLEKSRLLSDRFSAERPKGSFSTLEIQRTEQGDSAMYLCASSPLRGYEQYFGPGTRLTVT.

V gene TRBV10-3 combines with J gene TRBJ2-5; no clear D gene. Trimming left V 2 bases short and J 2 bases short, with 9 bases between. CDR1 ENHRY and CDR2 SYGVKD come from the germline V gene. The CDR3 extends over 14 amino acids. This chain's CDR3 is CAISETVLQETQYF. The CDR3 nucleotides read TGTGCCATCAGTGAGACAGTATTGCAAGAGACCCAGTACTTC.

The chain carries TRBV28 and TRBJ2-1; weak D call: TRBD2 (6 bases). Germline V gene lookup returns CDR1 MDHEN and CDR2 SYDVKM. V gave up 7 bases and J gave up 4 bases, with 20 bases separating them. The CDR3 runs to 16 residues. CDR3 in DNA: TGTGCCAGCACCATTCTTAGCGGAACGATATACAATGAGCAGTTCTTC. Amino acid sequence: CASTILSGTIYNEQFF.

To note about this clone: The sample holds other DNA sequences that translate to the same CDR3. This rearrangement joins TRBV28 to TRBJ1-5; D unresolved. V lost 1 base to trimming and J lost 5 bases, with 3 bases between them. The germline V gene has CDR1 MDHEN and CDR2 SYDVKM. The CDR3 contains 12 residues. CDR3 sequence: CASSLLDQPQHF. The CDR3 nucleotides are TGTGCCAGCAGTTTATTAGATCAGCCCCAGCATTTT.

Concerning this clone itself: The identical CDR3 is also encoded by other nucleotide sequences in the sample. The CDR3 region has the DNA TGTGCCAGCTCACCAAGGCAGGGTCTTGAGACCCAGTACTTC. The encoded protein is CASSPRQGLETQYF. The rearrangement joins TRBV18 to TRBJ2-5; a weak D match, TRBD1 (5 bases). The CDR3 sequence is 14 residues long. Germline loops: CDR1 KGHSH, CDR2 LQKENI. Trimming stripped 2 bases from V and 5 bases from J, with 12 bases between.

CDR3 loop: CASSLLITGELFF. CDR3 nucleotides: TGTGCCAGCAGCTTGCTTATCACCGGGGAGCTGTTTTTT. The chain couples TRBV5-4 to TRBJ2-2; D uncertain. CDR1 SGHNT and CDR2 YYREEE come from the germline V gene (reference sequence). The CDR3 length is 13 residues. V lost 1 base and J lost 4, with 5 bases in between.

A single count supports this clone. The chain recombines TRBV7-9 with TRBJ1-2; D call uncertain. The V end lost 2 bases, the J end lost 6 bases, and 13 bases lay between the germline ends. The CDR3 has 14 amino acids. Germline CDR1 reads SEHNR; CDR2 reads FQNEAQ (reference sequence). The CDR3 here is CASSLPGPTDGYTF. DNA for the CDR3: TGTGCCAGCAGCTTACCCGGGCCGACTGATGGCTACACCTTC.

The chain couples TRBV14 to TRBJ2-3; tentative D call: TRBD1 (5 bases). The CDR3 sequence is 16 residues long. CDR1 is SGHDN, CDR2 FVKESK, per germline. Trimming took 1 base from V and 5 from J, leaving 16 bases between them. The CDR3 DNA follows: TGTGCCAGCAGCCAAGTCTATAGCAGGGTTGAAGATACGCAGTATTTT. Its translation: CASSQVYSRVEDTQYF.

The sample holds one count of this clone. V gene TRBV7-9 combines with J gene TRBJ2-5; a weak D match, TRBD1 (6 bases). This CDR3 spans 15 amino acids. Germline CDR1 and CDR2: SEHNR and FQNEAQ (reference sequence). Trimming shortened V by 0 bases and J by 5 bases, and 13 bases separated the two germline ends. This CDR3 is CASSLARGYGETQYF. CDR3 sequence (DNA): TGTGCCAGCAGCTTAGCGAGGGGGTATGGGGAGACCCAGTACTTC.

The CDR3 DNA sequence: TGTGCCAGCAGCGTAGGGACACCCACTAGCACAGATACGCAGTATTTT. It translates to CASSVGTPTSTDTQYF. The chain employs TRBV9 and TRBJ2-3, with D perhaps matching TRBD1 (5 bases). Looked up from germline, CDR1 is SGDLS and CDR2 is YYNGEE. This CDR3 has 16 residues. Trimming removed 0 bases at V and 0 bases at J, with 11 bases between. Based on the CDR3 plus reference TRBV9 and TRBJ2-3, the full variable domain is DSGVTQTPKHLITATGQRVTLRCSPRSGDLSVYWYQQSLDQGLQFLIQYYNGEERAKGNILERFSAQQFPDLHSELNLSSLELGDSALYFCASSVGTPTSTDTQYFGPGTRLTVL.

This CDR3 is CASSQSGRGLSNQPQHF. The CDR3 DNA sequence: TGTGCCAGTAGTCAATCGGGACGGGGACTTAGCAATCAGCCCCAGCATTTT. The chain combines TRBV19 with TRBJ1-5; possibly TRBD1 for D (5 bases). The germline CDR1 and CDR2 sequences are LNHDA and SQIVND (reference sequence). V dropped 5 bases and J dropped 0 bases, with 17 bases sitting between them. The CDR3 has 17 amino acids.

As for this clone: Being one base from a much bigger clone, this may be a read error. This sample also contains other DNA sequences that code for the same CDR3. The chain carries TRBV7-3 and TRBJ1-1; D unclear. The germline V gene encodes CDR1 SGHTA and CDR2 FQGTGA. The CDR3 runs 13 residues. Deletions cut 5 bases from V and 1 base from J, with 8 bases between. The CDR3 DNA is TGTGCCAGCAGCCTAGAGGGGAACACTGAAGCTTTCTTT. Protein sequence: CASSLEGNTEAFF.

This chain connects TRBV19 to TRBJ1-1; unclear D gene. The CDR3 covers 14 residues. V was cut by 0 bases and J by 4 bases, with 9 bases left in between. Germline loops: CDR1 LNHDA, CDR2 SQIVND (reference sequence). The CDR3 nucleotides read TGTGCCAGTAGTATAGATGTACGGACCACTGAAGCTTTCTTT. Translating it yields CASSIDVRTTEAFF. Filled out from reference TRBV19 and TRBJ1-1, the complete variable domain reads DGGITQSPKYLFRKEGQNVTLSCEQNLNHDAMYWYRQDPGQGLRLIYYSQIVNDFQKGDIAEGYSVSREKKESFPLTVTSAQKNPTAFYLCASSIDVRTTEAFFGQGTRLTVV.

The chain recombines TRBV12-5 with TRBJ2-7; D possibly corresponds to TRBD2 (7 bases). Trimming removed 2 bases from V and 7 bases from J, with 12 bases in between. Germline V gene lookup returns CDR1 LGHNT and CDR2 FRNRAP. The CDR3 has 13 amino acids. In DNA form, the CDR3 reads TGTGCTAGTGGTTTGACGGGGGGCAGGGAGCAGTACTTC. Residues: CASGLTGGREQYF.

The genes are TRBV11-3 and TRBJ2-1; D gene ambiguous. Germline V lookup: CDR1 SGHNT, CDR2 YENEEA. Trimming removed 1 base from V and 12 bases from J, with 10 bases in between. The CDR3 length is 12 residues. Written as DNA, the CDR3 is TGTGCCAGCAGCTTAGGCCCTTGGGGGCAGTTCTTC. This translates into CASSLGPWGQFF.

This clone was seen once. This chain connects TRBV28 to TRBJ2-7, with TRBD1 matching 7 bases. With 7 bases clipped from V and 2 bases from J, the junction kept 11 bases outside the gene matches. This CDR3 is 15 amino acids long. CDR1 is MDHEN and CDR2 is SYDVKM in the germline V gene. CDR3 nucleotide sequence: TGTGCCAGCACCCCTTCCCCGGGACAGACCTACGAGCAGTACTTC. It codes for CASTPSPGQTYEQYF.

The rearrangement links TRBV2 to TRBJ1-5, with a weak D call TRBD1 (5 bases). The CDR3 runs to 14 residues. Deletions cut 5 bases from V and 6 bases from J, with 14 bases between. Germline V lookup: CDR1 SNHLY, CDR2 FYNNEI. CDR3 loop: CASSRQGVGQPQHF. For the CDR3, the DNA is TGTGCCAGCAGTCGTCAGGGTGTCGGTCAGCCCCAGCATTTT.

CDR3: CASSYVRTGGYEQYF. The CDR3 DNA is TGTGCCAGCAGTTACGTAAGGACAGGGGGATACGAGCAGTACTTC. V is TRBV6-5 and J is TRBJ2-5; 10 positions match TRBD1. The DNA end favors TRBJ2-7, so the J call may be wrong. Germline CDR1 is MNHEY and CDR2 is SVGAGI. This CDR3 region has 15 residues.